The clone carrying this T cell receptor (beta chain) showed up just a few times. Stimulators, around 200,000 irradiated and violet-dye-labeled cells, were plated with around 200,000 CFSE-labeled responder cells. Once the reaction had ended, proliferating CFSE-low CD3+CD4+ and CD3+CD8+ responders were sorted. The CDR3 contains 16 residues. V trimming: 2 bases; J trimming: 2 bases; junction bases outside the gene matches: 6. In germline, CDR1 is MNHGY, CDR2 SVAAGI. This entry comes from a study of graft-versus-host responses after intestinal transplantation. Overall study context: As for transplant type, recipients had multivisceral, liver-intestinal, or isolated intestinal grafts. Once they had received anti-thymocyte globulin induction, all recipients took tacrolimus and steroids for about 3 years.

Study-level findings and limits: GvH clones detected in recipient marrow included some appearing first in ileum or blood.

Measured with immunoSEQ multiplex PCR; TCRdb has only the in-frame clones, and not every one. This table holds over 8,500 clones, roughly a quarter found once. The TCR was taken from a human patient who was an organ donor for intestinal transplantation. The chain combines TRBV6-9 with TRBJ2-5; TRBD2 agrees at 9 bases. This specimen consisted of alloreactive CD8+ T cells from a mixed lymphocyte reaction culture, obtained before transplantation. Documented subset: CFSE-low proliferating T cells sorted from roughly six-day pre-transplant mixed lymphocyte reaction (GvH or HvG direction). CDR3 sequence reads: CASSYLSGGSQETQYF. The CDR3, as DNA: TGTGCCAGCAGTTATCTGAGCGGGGGGTCGCAAGAGACCCAGTACTTC.